This T cell receptor beta chain derives from a study of blood T cell repertoires in COVID-19. About the study: PBMCs, B-cell-depleted T cells, or T cells provided the cDNA or gDNA that made up the material.

The germline CDR1 and CDR2 sequences are LNHDA and SQIVND (reference sequence). The length of the CDR3 is 12 residues. Authors' processing steps: Using reference gene primer amplification, nucleated cell counts were estimated. Assay used: immunoSEQ multiplex PCR; TCRdb lists only in-frame clones, some missing. That table gives V, J and clone size, and the DNA gave D and trimming. This table holds 200,000 to 250,000 clones, about nine tenths found once. As to this clone: The junction differs from germline at one of its ends, possibly a read error.

The TCR originated in a man aged 55 to 70 with acute or convalescent COVID-19. The sample consisted of peripheral blood. The chain uses TRBV19 and TRBJ1-5, with D uncertain. CDR3: CASGGNNQPQHF. In nucleotides, the CDR3 is TGCGCCTCTGGCGGGAACAATCAGCCCCAGCATTTT.